These T cell receptor beta chains were read from a single sample in a study of control samples from healthy donors and cancer patients. Produced via immunoSEQ multiplex PCR; TCRdb's table is partial and in-frame only. Of tens of thousands of clones listed, approximately 84% were seen once; the top ten hold more than 30%. Sample: PBMCs. These receptors all stem from a man aged 70 or older with lung cancer. The CDR3 runs from the conserved cysteine through the conserved F or W. A D gene is named only where the DNA matches it firmly. A row's size may be missing; if present it is once, few, many or a size class.

J gene	D gene	clone size	V gene	CDR3 protein	CDR3 DNA
TRBJ2-3	TRBD2	NA	TRBV6-1	CASSDRTSGDDTLSTDTQYF	TGTGCCAGCAGTGACCGCACTAGCGGGGACGATACACTCAGCACAGATACGCAGTATTTT
TRBJ1-1	NA	few	TRBV19	CASNKYGLRNTEAFF	TGTGCCAGTAATAAATACGGACTTAGGAACACTGAAGCTTTCTTT
TRBJ2-5	NA	NA	TRBV14	CASSQVSARGRYQETQYF	TGTGCCAGCAGCCAAGTATCAGCACGGGGACGGTACCAAGAGACCCAGTACTTC
TRBJ2-7	NA	NA	TRBV2	CASSESRLNYEQYF	TGTGCCAGCAGTGAATCTAGGCTTAACTACGAGCAGTACTTC
TRBJ2-7	NA	NA	TRBV24-1	CATSEAGKGYEQYF	TGTGCCACCAGTGAGGCAGGGAAGGGCTACGAGCAGTACTTC
TRBJ2-1	NA	NA	TRBV18	CASSPYTGQTYNEQFF	TGTGCCAGCTCACCCTACACGGGACAAACCTACAATGAGCAGTTCTTC
TRBJ2-1	NA	NA	TRBV6-4	CASSDLGWGRNNEQFF	TGTGCCAGCAGTGACCTCGGTTGGGGGCGGAACAATGAGCAGTTCTTC
TRBJ2-3	TRBD2	few	TRBV6-1	CASSERFASGGADTQYF	TGTGCCAGCAGTGAAAGGTTCGCTAGCGGGGGGGCCGATACGCAGTATTTT
TRBJ2-7	TRBD1	few	TRBV7-9	CASSQTGTDSLRGQYF	TGTGCCAGCAGCCAGACGGGGACAGATTCCCTACGAGGGCAGTACTTC
TRBJ1-6	NA	NA	TRBV7-3	CASSLMGQANNSPLHF	TGTGCCAGCAGCTTAATGGGACAAGCAAATAATTCACCCCTCCACTTT
TRBJ1-5	NA	NA	TRBV6-1	CASSDSWKASNQPQHF	TGTGCCAGCAGTGATTCGTGGAAAGCAAGCAATCAGCCCCAGCATTTT
TRBJ1-6	NA	once	TRBV6-4	CASTKGPRSPLHF	TGTGCCAGCACCAAGGGACCAAGGTCACCCCTCCACTTT
TRBJ1-6	NA	few	TRBV6-5	CASWLSGVGNSPLHF	TGTGCCAGCTGGTTATCCGGGGTAGGCAATTCACCCCTCCACTTT
TRBJ2-3	NA	NA	TRBV10-1	CASSRLAEDTQYF	TGCGCCAGCAGTCGGCTAGCCGAAGATACGCAGTATTTT
TRBJ1-6	NA	NA	TRBV7-2	CASSRGGHSPLHF	TGTGCCAGCAGTCGCGGGGGGCATTCACCCCTCCACTTT
TRBJ1-6	NA	NA	TRBV27	CASTLTGQNSPLHF	TGTGCCAGCACCTTGACAGGCCAGAATTCACCCCTCCACTTT
TRBJ2-3	NA	NA	TRBV24-1	CATSDVAASTDTQYF	TGTGCCACCAGTGATGTGGCAGCTAGCACAGATACGCAGTATTTT
TRBJ1-3	NA	NA	TRBV30	CALNPGKVGNTIYF	TGTGCCCTCAACCCGGGGAAGGTCGGAAACACCATATATTTT
TRBJ2-3	NA	few	TRBV24-1	CATSDLPTGSIGTDTQYF	TGTGCCACCAGTGATTTGCCCACGGGGTCTATTGGCACAGATACGCAGTATTTT
TRBJ1-1	NA	NA	TRBV11-2	CASSSLLTGRYTEAFF	TGTGCCAGCAGCTCTCTGTTAACCGGACGGTACACTGAAGCTTTCTTT
TRBJ2-7	TRBD1	NA	TRBV7-9	CASYRAGTGGSTNTYEQYF	TGTGCCAGCTATCGGGCCGGGACAGGGGGCTCAACAAATACCTACGAGCAGTACTTC
TRBJ1-2	NA	NA	TRBV19	CASSIVRGAGYTF	TGTGCCAGTAGTATAGTTAGGGGCGCGGGCTACACCTTC
TRBJ1-5	TRBD1	NA	TRBV29-1	CSVGTGGSQPQHF	TGCAGCGTCGGGACAGGGGGCTCTCAGCCCCAGCATTTT
TRBJ2-2	TRBD1	NA	TRBV11-3	CASSYGYGQGGTGELFF	TGTGCCAGCAGTTACGGTTATGGACAGGGCGGAACCGGGGAGCTGTTTTTT
TRBJ1-2	TRBD1	NA	TRBV9	CASRQGANYGYTF	TGTGCCAGCCGACAGGGGGCTAACTATGGCTACACCTTC
TRBJ2-1	NA	NA	TRBV7-7	CASSLGGGVYNEQFF	TGTGCCAGCAGCTTAGGGGGCGGTGTGTACAATGAGCAGTTCTTC
TRBJ2-3	NA	NA	TRBV5-1	CASSFGTADTQYF	TGCGCCAGCAGCTTTGGCACCGCGGATACGCAGTATTTT
TRBJ2-7	NA	NA	TRBV14	CASSQVGPGTYEQYF	TGTGCCAGCAGCCAAGTAGGTCCAGGGACCTACGAGCAGTACTTC
TRBJ1-2	NA	NA	TRBV28	CASSVDILGYTF	TGTGCCAGCAGTGTCGACATTTTAGGCTACACCTTC